The next 16 T cell receptor beta chains were all read from a single sample in a study of identical twins (dated by TCRdb to between 2015 and 2016). Libraries were made using 5' RACE. Data came from an Illumina HiSeq 2000. Starting from the raw public reads, TCRdb applied fastp trimming at Q25, assembled clones with MiXCR and retained in-frame beta chains. Every entry covers one CDR3 protein and lists the most common genes and DNA from its rows. Present in this sample are hundreds of thousands of distinct CDR3 sequences, about 12% of which were seen just once. Around 1.5% of the sample is taken by the ten largest. These records were also assigned to another study, of yellow fever vaccine responses in identical twins.

The specimen was PBMCs. All receptors derive from a woman in her late teens or twenties in good health.

V gene TRBV29-1 combines with J gene TRBJ2-3; 13 bases line up with TRBD2. V was pared by 6 bases and J by 2 bases, with 14 bases of the junction left unmatched. This CDR3 is 18 amino acids long. CDR1 and CDR2 from the germline V gene are SQVTM and ANQGSEA. CDR3 nucleotide sequence: TGCAGCGTACGACTAGCGGGGGGCCCATGGTATGACACAGATACGCAGTATTTT. The encoded protein is CSVRLAGGPWYDTDTQYF.

There are a few counts of this clonotype. CDR3 nucleotides: TGTGCCAGCAGCAATGGAGAATTCGGCCACGAGCAGTACTTC. It translates to CASSNGEFGHEQYF. The chain carries TRBV5-4 and TRBJ2-7; D is ambiguous. The CDR3 totals 14 residues. CDR1 is SGHNT and CDR2 is YYREEE in the germline V gene (reference sequence). Trimming removed 4 bases from V and 5 bases from J, with 16 bases in between.

This clonotype was seen only a few times. The chain joins TRBV28 to TRBJ1-1; tentatively, D is TRBD1 (6 bases). Germline V gives CDR1 MDHEN, CDR2 SYDVKM. There are 12 residues in the CDR3. Trimming cost V 10 bases and J 4 bases, with 13 bases left between them. CDR3: CATRGGVTEAFF. The CDR3 nucleotides are TGTGCCACTCGGGGGGGCGTCACTGAAGCTTTCTTT.

V gene TRBV6-1 combines with J gene TRBJ2-3; 8 bases agree with TRBD2. V was clipped by 4 bases and J by 0 bases; unmatched bases: 3. The CDR3 runs 15 residues. Germline CDR1 reads MNHNS; CDR2 reads SASEGT. In DNA form, the CDR3 reads TGTGCCAGCAGTGCGGTAGCGGGGAGCACAGATACGCAGTATTTT. Translated: CASSAVAGSTDTQYF.

This chain joins TRBV4-2 and TRBJ2-1; D is uncertain. Germline V lookup: CDR1 LGHNA, CDR2 YNFKEQ. V shed 1 base and J shed 6 bases, with 13 bases lying between them. The CDR3 consists of 15 residues. Here the CDR3 reads CASSQVIGPTNEQFF. The CDR3 DNA follows: TGTGCCAGCAGCCAAGTTATAGGTCCGACCAATGAGCAGTTCTTC.

This clonotype occurred a few times. This chain links TRBV27 with TRBJ2-7, with D possibly TRBD2 on 5 matching bases. The V gene's germline CDR1 is MNHEY and CDR2 SMNVEV (reference sequence). Trimming removed 1 base from V and 0 bases from J, with 13 bases in between. This CDR3 has 16 amino acids. CDR3: CASSLYPAVSSYEQYF. For the CDR3, the DNA is TGTGCCAGCAGTTTATACCCAGCGGTCAGCTCCTACGAGCAGTACTTC.

This clonotype was picked up a small number of times. The V call is TRBV20-1, the J call TRBJ2-2, with D maybe TRBD1 (6 bases). Trimming cost V 6 bases and J 2 bases, with 13 bases left between them. From germline, CDR1 is DFQATT and CDR2 SNEGSKA (reference sequence). The CDR3 totals 14 residues. CDR3 in amino acids: CSAVRTDNTGELFF. The CDR3 bases are TGCAGTGCGGTTCGGACAGATAACACCGGGGAGCTGTTTTTT.

This clonotype was seen only a few times. V gene TRBV18 combines with J gene TRBJ2-7; D unclear. CDR1 and CDR2 from the germline V gene are KGHSH and LQKENI. Trimming took 3 bases from V and 7 from J, leaving 10 bases between them. The CDR3 is made up of 12 amino acids. CDR3 in amino acids: CASSPQGVEQYV. CDR3 coding DNA: TGTGCCAGCTCACCCCAAGGTGTGGAGCAGTACGTC.

This clonotype turned up a few times. V and J are TRBV3-1 and TRBJ2-3; 11 nucleotides line up with TRBD2. The CDR3 extends over 15 amino acids. CDR1 LGHDT and CDR2 YNNKEL come from the germline V gene (reference sequence). Trimming removed 1 base from V and 7 bases from J; junction bases left unmatched: 4. In nucleotides, the CDR3 is TGTGCCAGCAGCCAAGGACTAGCGGGACGATATACGCAGTATTTT. Translated: CASSQGLAGRYTQYF.

There are many counts of this clonotype. The chain employs TRBV6-1 and TRBJ2-2; 9 positions match TRBD2. V lost 7 bases and J lost 6; bases outside the gene matches: 15. Germline CDR1 is MNHNS and CDR2 is SASEGT. The length of the CDR3 is 17 residues. The CDR3 region is CASKPSGITGVAGELFF. CDR3 nucleotides: TGTGCCAGCAAGCCTAGCGGGATTACGGGAGTCGCCGGGGAGCTGTTTTTT.

This clonotype has just a few counts. V usage is TRBV5-5 and J usage is TRBJ2-5; 7 bases align to TRBD1. J lost 3 bases, V lost 3 bases, and 5 bases had no gene match. The CDR3 is made up of 14 amino acids. From germline, CDR1 is SGHKS and CDR2 YYEKEE (reference sequence). The CDR3 region has the DNA TGTGCCAGCAGCTCCAGGGGGTATGAAGAGACCCAGTACTTC. It is translated as CASSSRGYEETQYF.

This clonotype was picked up a small number of times. This rearrangement joins TRBV14 to TRBJ2-1, with D maybe TRBD2 (5 bases). The germline V and J ends were trimmed by 0 bases and 4 bases, with 10 bases remaining between them. CDR1 and CDR2 from the germline V gene are SGHDN and FVKESK. The CDR3 consists of 15 residues. The CDR3 sequence is CASSQDWEPYNEQFF. The CDR3 bases are TGTGCCAGCAGCCAAGATTGGGAGCCGTACAATGAGCAGTTCTTC. The complete variable domain, with remaining parts taken from reference TRBV14 and TRBJ2-1, reads EAGVTQFPSHSVIEKGQTVTLRCDPISGHDNLYWYRRVMGKEIKFLLHFVKESKQDESGMPNNRFLAERTGGTYSTLKVQPAELEDSGVYFCASSQDWEPYNEQFFGPGTRLTVL.

This clonotype was seen more than once but under ten times. In DNA form, the CDR3 reads TGCGCCAGCAGCTTGGGGACACCACTCTACGAGCAGTACGTC. Encoded protein: CASSLGTPLYEQYV. This chain connects TRBV5-1 to TRBJ2-7, with D maybe TRBD1 (5 bases). This CDR3 contains 14 residues. Per the germline V gene, CDR1 is SGHRS and CDR2 is YFSETQ. V was clipped by 0 bases and J by 3 bases, with 10 bases between them.

The chain links TRBV12-3 or TRBV12-4 to TRBJ1-2, with D maybe TRBD1 (5 bases). The V end lost 7 bases, the J end lost 7 bases, and 13 bases lay between the germline ends. CDR3 length equals 12 residues. The chain's CDR3 is CASTVGGSGYTF. The CDR3 bases are TGTGCCAGCACCGTGGGGGGGTCTGGCTACACCTTC.

J is TRBJ2-5 and V is TRBV24-1, with TRBD1 matching 8 bases. Germline loops: CDR1 KGHDR, CDR2 SFDVKD. The length of the CDR3 is 17 residues. Trimming cost V 0 bases and J 5 bases; bases outside gene matches: 10. The CDR3 DNA reads TGTGCCACCAGTGATTTGACAAGGACAGGGTCGGACGAGACCCAGTACTTC. Translation: CATSDLTRTGSDETQYF.

The chain carries TRBV18 and TRBJ2-7; 12 bases are shared with TRBD2. The length of the CDR3 is 14 residues. Germline CDR1 is KGHSH and CDR2 is LQKENI. V trimming: 2 bases; J trimming: 7 bases; junction bases outside the gene matches: 3. CDR3 residues: CASSPELAGGEQYF. The CDR3 DNA reads as TGTGCCAGCTCACCAGAACTAGCGGGAGGAGAGCAGTACTTC.